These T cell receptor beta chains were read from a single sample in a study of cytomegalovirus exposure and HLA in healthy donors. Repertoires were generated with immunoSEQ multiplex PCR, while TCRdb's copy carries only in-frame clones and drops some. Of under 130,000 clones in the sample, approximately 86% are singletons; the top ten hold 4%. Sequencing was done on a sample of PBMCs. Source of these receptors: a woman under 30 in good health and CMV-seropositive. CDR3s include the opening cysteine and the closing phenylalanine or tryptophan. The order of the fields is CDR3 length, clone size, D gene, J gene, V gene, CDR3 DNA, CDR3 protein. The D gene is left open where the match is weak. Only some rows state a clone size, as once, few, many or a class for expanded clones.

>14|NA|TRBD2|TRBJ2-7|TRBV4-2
TGTGCCAGCAGCCGAGGACTAGGGGAGGGGGAGCAGTACTTC
CASSRGLGEGEQYF
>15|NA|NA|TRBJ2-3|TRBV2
TGTGCCAGCAGTCCTGGACTCTTTAGCACAGATACGCAGTATTTT
CASSPGLFSTDTQYF
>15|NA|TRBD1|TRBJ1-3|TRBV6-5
TGTGCCAGCAGCGTGGGACAGCCAGCTGGAAACACCATATATTTT
CASSVGQPAGNTIYF
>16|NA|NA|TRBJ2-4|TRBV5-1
TGCGCCAGCAGCTTGGACAGGCCGGGCACCAAAAACATTCAGTACTTC
CASSLDRPGTKNIQYF
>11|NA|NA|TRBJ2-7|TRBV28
TGTGCCAGCAGTTACATCTACGAGCAGTACTTC
CASSYIYEQYF
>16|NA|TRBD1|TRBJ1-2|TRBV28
TGTGCCAGCAGTTTATCGCAGGGGGCCTTGCGGCGTGGCTACACCTTC
CASSLSQGALRRGYTF
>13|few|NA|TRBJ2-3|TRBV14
TGTGCCAGCAGCCAAGTCGGGGCAGATACGCAGTATTTT
CASSQVGADTQYF
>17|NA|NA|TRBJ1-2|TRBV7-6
TGTGCCAGCAGTCGTCTTGCCTCAGGGCCTTCTAACTATGGCTACACCTTC
CASSRLASGPSNYGYTF
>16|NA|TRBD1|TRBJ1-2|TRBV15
TGTGCCACCAGCAGAGCAGGACAGGCGCTGAGTAATGGCTACACCTTC
CATSRAGQALSNGYTF
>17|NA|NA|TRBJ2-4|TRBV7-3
TGTGCCAGCAGCTTAGCGGGAGCCCCAGGGGACAAAAACATTCAGTACTTC
CASSLAGAPGDKNIQYF
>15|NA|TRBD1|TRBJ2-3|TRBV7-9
TGTGCCAGCAGCTCCGGGACAGGGATCCCAGATACGCAGTATTTT
CASSSGTGIPDTQYF
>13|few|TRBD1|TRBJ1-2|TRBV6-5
TGTGCCAGCAGTGCCGACAGGGGCAATGGCTACACCTTC
CASSADRGNGYTF
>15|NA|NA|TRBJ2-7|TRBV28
TGTGCCAGCAGTTTAGGGGTTGCTGGAGGCTACGAGCAGTACTTC
CASSLGVAGGYEQYF
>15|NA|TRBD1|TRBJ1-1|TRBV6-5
TGTGCCAGCAGTTCTTACAGGGGAACTCTCTATGAAGCTTTCTTT
CASSSYRGTLYEAFF
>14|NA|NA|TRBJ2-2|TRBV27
TGTGCCAGCAGTACTCTCAGGGCCACCGGGGAGCTGTTTTTT
CASSTLRATGELFF
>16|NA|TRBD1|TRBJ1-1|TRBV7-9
TGTGCCAGCAGCCCGGGGGAAGACAGGGGGTCTTCTGAAGCTTTCTTT
CASSPGEDRGSSEAFF
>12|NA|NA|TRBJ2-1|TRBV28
TGTGCCAGCGCAGGGATAGTCAATGAGCAGTTCTTC
CASAGIVNEQFF